This TCR beta chain was found in a study of T cell responses to AZD1222 COVID-19 vaccine. General study findings and limits: CD4 TCRs linked to vaccination spanned spike, dominating at 160-218 and 743-854. Sampled repertoires all dated from after the peak T cell response.

This clone is a singleton in its sample. The target antigen is unknown. Losses at the gene ends were 4 bases for V and 5 bases for J; bases not matched to a gene: 18. Germline V gene data show CDR1 as SGDLS and CDR2 as YYNGEE. This CDR3 has 19 residues. Profiled with immunoSEQ multiplex PCR; TCRdb holds only in-frame clones, not every one. Here the sample spans tens of thousands of clones, 80% to 90% being singletons. The TCR was taken from an adult in good health. Sequencing used peripheral blood, obtained on day 0 of AZD1222 vaccination. The V and J genes are TRBV9 and TRBJ2-3, with 11 bases aligning to TRBD2. The CDR3: CASSPKGVAGGPVEDTQYF. The CDR3, as DNA: TGTGCCAGCAGCCCTAAGGGGGTAGCGGGAGGGCCTGTGGAAGATACGCAGTATTTT.